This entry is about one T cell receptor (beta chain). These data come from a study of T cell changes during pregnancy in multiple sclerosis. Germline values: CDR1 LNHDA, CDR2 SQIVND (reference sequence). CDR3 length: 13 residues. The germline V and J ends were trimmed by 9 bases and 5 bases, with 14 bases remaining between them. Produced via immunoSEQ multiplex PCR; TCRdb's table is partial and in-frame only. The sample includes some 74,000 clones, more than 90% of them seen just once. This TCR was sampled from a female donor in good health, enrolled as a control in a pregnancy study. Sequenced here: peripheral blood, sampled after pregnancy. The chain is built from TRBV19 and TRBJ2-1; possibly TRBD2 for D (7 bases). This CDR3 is CASKGRGDNEQFF. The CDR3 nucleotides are TGTGCCAGCAAGGGGAGGGGGGACAATGAGCAGTTCTTC.